These T cell receptor beta chains were read from a single sample in a study of blood T cell repertoires in COVID-19. Libraries were prepared by immunoSEQ multiplex PCR; TCRdb keeps only in-frame clonotypes and omits some of them. Of around 50,000 clones in the sample, more than 70% are singletons; the top ten hold over 2%. Sequenced material: peripheral blood. The source is a human donor in a cohort sampled during active COVID-19. Each CDR3 is given with its conserved first and last residue. Each record gives: clone size, V gene, J gene, D gene, CDR3 protein, CDR3 DNA. D genes are given only for firm matches. For some rows the clone size is stated as once, few or many, or as a class when expanded; others skip it.

.,TRBV6-2/TRBV6-3,TRBJ2-5,TRBD2,CASSYIRGEGETQYF,TGTGCCAGCAGTTACATCCGGGGGGAAGGAGAGACCCAGTACTTC
.,TRBV5-5,TRBJ2-7,.,CASSLETASYEQYF,TGTGCCAGCAGCTTGGAGACAGCTTCCTACGAGCAGTACTTC
.,TRBV6-2/TRBV6-3,TRBJ1-2,.,CASSYPLSQGNYGYTF,TGTGCCAGCAGTTACCCCCTGTCTCAGGGGAACTATGGCTACACCTTC
.,TRBV7-2,TRBJ2-5,.,CASSSPGRGWETQYF,TGTGCCAGCAGCTCCCCGGGACGGGGGTGGGAGACCCAGTACTTC
.,TRBV3-1/TRBV3-2,TRBJ2-3,TRBD1,CASSQDRRTGGVESDTQYF,TGTGCCAGCAGCCAAGATCGGCGGACAGGGGGGGTGGAGAGTGATACGCAGTATTTT
.,TRBV5-4,TRBJ2-5,TRBD2,CASSSRTSGNRETQYF,TGTGCCAGCAGCTCCCGGACTAGCGGGAACAGGGAGACCCAGTACTTC
.,TRBV29-1,TRBJ1-5,TRBD1,CSGKTGDGQPQHF,TGCAGCGGGAAGACAGGGGACGGCCAGCCCCAGCATTTT
once,TRBV20-1,TRBJ1-4,.,CSASSQGAPKLFF,TGCAGTGCTAGTAGTCAGGGTGCGCCAAAACTGTTTTTT
.,TRBV29-1,TRBJ2-5,.,CSVEKQGVTQYF,TGCAGCGTTGAGAAACAGGGAGTGACCCAGTACTTC
.,TRBV13,TRBJ2-1,.,CASSLAGALGVNEQFF,TGTGCCAGCAGCCTAGCTGGGGCCCTCGGCGTCAATGAGCAGTTCTTC
.,TRBV5-6,TRBJ2-5,TRBD2,CASSLGLAGAQGETQYF,TGTGCCAGCAGCTTGGGACTAGCGGGGGCCCAGGGGGAGACCCAGTACTTC
.,TRBV28,TRBJ2-7,.,CASMDGGSYEQYF,TGTGCCAGCATGGACGGGGGCTCCTACGAGCAGTACTTC
.,TRBV6-1,TRBJ2-1,TRBD1,CASSDKRTGLYNEQFF,TGTGCCAGCAGTGATAAAAGGACAGGCCTCTACAATGAGCAGTTCTTC
.,TRBV18,TRBJ2-7,.,CASSRGAVTYEQYF,TGTGCCAGCTCACGTGGGGCGGTTACCTACGAGCAGTACTTC
.,TRBV6-5,TRBJ1-6,.,CASSYSVFSGNSPLHF,TGTGCCAGCAGTTACTCGGTTTTTTCGGGGAATTCACCCCTCCACTTT
.,TRBV27,TRBJ2-3,.,CASRRQTSDTQYF,TGTGCCAGCAGGCGACAAACGTCGGATACGCAGTATTTT
.,TRBV11-2,TRBJ1-1,.,CASSYLQGGEAFF,TGTGCCAGCAGTTACCTCCAAGGGGGTGAAGCTTTCTTT
.,TRBV19,TRBJ2-3,.,CASSISGHPSDTQYF,TGTGCCAGTAGTATATCGGGACATCCGTCAGATACGCAGTATTTT
.,TRBV6-2/TRBV6-3,TRBJ1-6,.,CASSYQQIQGRNNSPLHF,TGTGCCAGCAGTTACCAGCAGATACAGGGACGGAATAATTCACCCCTCCACTTT
.,TRBV10-1,TRBJ1-1,.,CASSENRNTEAFF,TGCGCCAGCAGTGAAAACAGAAACACTGAAGCTTTCTTT
.,TRBV15,TRBJ2-6,.,CATSRPKGVSGANVLTF,TGTGCCACCAGCAGACCCAAAGGGGTCTCCGGGGCCAACGTCCTGACTTTC
.,TRBV19,TRBJ1-4,.,CASSIVRNEKLFF,TGTGCCAGTAGTATAGTCAGAAATGAAAAACTGTTTTTT
.,TRBV28,TRBJ2-1,.,CASSFTWNEQFF,TGTGCCAGCAGTTTTACTTGGAATGAGCAGTTCTTC
once,TRBV4-1,TRBJ1-1,.,CASTLGRGTEAFF,TGCGCCAGCACTCTTGGGAGGGGCACTGAAGCTTTCTTT
.,TRBV7-8,TRBJ1-2,TRBD1,CASSVTGGDYGYTF,TGTGCCAGCAGCGTGACAGGGGGGGACTATGGCTACACCTTC
.,TRBV2,TRBJ1-1,TRBD1,CASSRQDRAGTEAFF,TGTGCCAGCAGTCGTCAGGACAGGGCTGGCACTGAAGCTTTCTTT
few,TRBV7-2,TRBJ1-5,TRBD1,CASSLVMGQGGNQPQHF,TGTGCCAGCAGCTTAGTTATGGGACAGGGAGGCAATCAGCCCCAGCATTTT
.,TRBV4-3,TRBJ1-5,TRBD1,CASSQDLAGGLQPQHF,TGCGCCAGCAGCCAAGATCTGGCAGGGGGTCTTCAGCCCCAGCATTTT
.,TRBV7-8,TRBJ1-1,.,CASSLGPNRAFF,TGTGCCAGCAGCTTGGGCCCAAACAGGGCTTTCTTT
once,TRBV11-2,TRBJ1-3,TRBD1,CASSSPGDSQYSGNTIYF,TGTGCCAGCAGCTCCCCGGGGGACAGTCAATATTCTGGAAACACCATATATTTT